This entry is about one TCR beta chain. Its antigen remains unidentified. Assay used: immunoSEQ multiplex PCR; TCRdb lists only in-frame clones, some missing. The sample gives some 23,000 clones, just over 90% of which show up once; about 1.2% is in the top ten. The time point here: baseline, week 1 (first vaccination visit). As to treatment: pre-vaccination baseline after standard-of-care therapy. The sample comes from a study of a mutant IDH1 vaccine in newly diagnosed glioma. Study-wide points: Pseudoprogression seemed unlinked to shifts in top peripheral T cell clonotypes.

This clonotype originated in a man in his forties with glioma. The specimen comprised PBMCs, sampled from a glioma patient treated with radiotherapy, temozolomide or both.

The CDR3 is CASSLGGVAAERAQYF. CDR3 sequence (DNA): TGCGCCAGCAGTCTAGGAGGAGTGGCTGCCGAGAGGGCCCAGTACTTC. The J gene is TRBJ2-5, the V gene TRBV5-1, with D perhaps matching TRBD2 (5 bases). Germline V gives CDR1 SGHRS, CDR2 YFSETQ. This CDR3 comprises 16 residues. Trimming left V 5 bases short and J 9 bases short, with 26 bases between.